The rows below give T cell receptor beta chains drawn from one sample of a study of T cells in Graves' hyperthyroidism and ophthalmopathy. TCRdb recomputed calls from the multiplex PCR reads with MiXCR, one row per CDR3 protein. This sample has hundreds of thousands of distinct CDR3 sequences, with just under 20% found just once. Sequenced input: blood. Source of these receptors: a man aged 35-49 years with Graves' ophthalmopathy. Each CDR3 is given with its conserved first and last residue. The order of the fields is CDR3 protein, CDR3 DNA, D gene, V gene, clone size, CDR3 length, J gene. The D gene is left open where the match is weak. Only part of the rows carry a size: once, few, many, or a class if the clone is expanded.

CATSSDGVYPNEQFF,TGTGCCACCAGCAGTGACGGGGTATACCCTAATGAGCAGTTCTTC,.,TRBV15,.,15,TRBJ2-1
CSARRGSGANVLTF,TGCAGTGCTAGAAGGGGATCTGGGGCCAACGTCCTGACTTTC,.,TRBV20-1,.,14,TRBJ2-6
CASSPRGGYSYEQYF,TGTGCCAGCAGCCCGCGGGGGGGGTACTCCTACGAGCAGTACTTC,TRBD2,TRBV7-9,many,15,TRBJ2-7
CASSQAGRIKGMPQHF,TGCGCCAGCAGCCAAGCTGGGCGAATTAAGGGGATGCCCCAGCATTTT,.,TRBV4-1,.,16,TRBJ1-5
CASSLAIMPPTGNEQFF,TGTGCCAGCAGTTTGGCTATCATGCCGCCTACGGGGAATGAGCAGTTCTTC,.,TRBV28,many,17,TRBJ2-1
CSVAVANTEAFF,TGCAGCGTTGCGGTGGCAAACACTGAAGCTTTCTTT,.,TRBV29-1,.,12,TRBJ1-1
CASSQGGIGADTQYF,TGTGCCAGCAGCCAAGGGGGGATTGGGGCAGATACGCAGTATTTT,.,TRBV7-6,few,15,TRBJ2-3
CASSLVGGSGTEAFF,TGCGCCAGCAGCTTGGTAGGGGGCAGTGGCACTGAAGCTTTCTTT,TRBD1,TRBV5-1,many,15,TRBJ1-1
CAWMYPPTAASTDTQYF,TGTGCCTGGATGTACCCCCCGACTGCAGCTAGCACAGATACGCAGTATTTT,.,TRBV30,few,17,TRBJ2-3
CASSFVRTSGGTDTQYF,TGTGCCAGCAGCTTCGTCCGGACTAGCGGGGGCACAGATACGCAGTATTTT,TRBD2,TRBV11-2,many,17,TRBJ2-3
CSVSASYEQYF,TGCAGCGTCAGTGCGTCGTACGAGCAGTACTTC,.,TRBV29-1,.,11,TRBJ2-7
CASRYRTGSDGYTF,TGTGCCAGCCGATACAGGACAGGGTCCGATGGCTACACCTTC,TRBD1,TRBV6-1,many,14,TRBJ1-2
CASSPVPGQGTVDNEQFF,TGTGCCAGCAGTCCAGTCCCGGGACAGGGGACGGTGGACAATGAGCAGTTCTTC,TRBD1,TRBV2,many,18,TRBJ2-1
CASSPTLRSQEQYF,TGTGCCAGCAGCCCCACACTTCGCAGCCAAGAGCAGTACTTC,.,TRBV7-2,few,14,TRBJ2-7
CASSYMGYEQYF,TGTGCCAGCAGTTATATGGGATACGAGCAGTACTTC,.,TRBV7-2,many,12,TRBJ2-7
CASSVFSGRGVTDTQYF,TGTGCCAGCAGCGTCTTTTCTGGGCGGGGGGTCACAGATACGCAGTATTTT,TRBD2,TRBV9,few,17,TRBJ2-3
CSLTGTETLETQYF,TGCAGCTTAACCGGGACAGAAACCCTAGAGACCCAGTACTTC,TRBD1,TRBV29-1,.,14,TRBJ2-5
CASRRGTSGTRGTDTQYF,TGCGCCAGCAGGAGAGGGACTAGCGGGACCCGGGGCACAGATACGCAGTATTTT,TRBD2,TRBV10-2,.,18,TRBJ2-3
CASSLRGKLFF,TGTGCCAGCAGCCTTAGGGGCAAACTGTTTTTT,.,TRBV3-1,few,11,TRBJ1-4
CASSPRVSGANVLTF,TGTGCCAGCAGCCCCAGGGTGTCGGGGGCCAACGTCCTGACTTTC,.,TRBV7-2,.,15,TRBJ2-6
CASSSRQVNYGYTF,TGTGCCAGCAGCTCAAGACAGGTTAACTATGGCTACACCTTC,.,TRBV7-2,.,14,TRBJ1-2
CSARPRSLANTGELFF,TGCAGTGCTAGACCCAGGAGCCTCGCGAACACCGGGGAGCTGTTTTTT,.,TRBV20-1,.,16,TRBJ2-2
CASSQSSGGFYEQYF,TGTGCCAGCAGCCAATCTAGCGGGGGATTCTACGAGCAGTACTTC,TRBD2,TRBV3-1,many,15,TRBJ2-7
CASSLVGGRGTEAFF,TGTGCCAGCAGTTTAGTGGGGGGGCGCGGAACTGAAGCTTTCTTT,.,TRBV27,many,15,TRBJ1-1
CASSLVRDLSTDTQYF,TGTGCCAGCAGCTTAGTCAGGGACCTTAGCACAGATACGCAGTATTTT,.,TRBV7-9,.,16,TRBJ2-3
CASRFLALGTYNEQFF,TGTGCCAGCCGGTTCCTGGCGTTAGGTACCTACAATGAGCAGTTCTTC,.,TRBV28,.,16,TRBJ2-1
CSASGGAFEQFF,TGCAGTGCTAGCGGGGGGGCCTTTGAGCAGTTCTTC,TRBD2,TRBV20-1,.,12,TRBJ2-1
CASGGRGHLGNEQFF,TGTGCCAGCGGGGGTCGGGGGCATCTAGGCAATGAGCAGTTCTTC,.,TRBV13,.,15,TRBJ2-1
CASSPRGSGRATEQFF,TGTGCCAGCTCCCCCCGAGGCAGCGGGAGGGCCACTGAGCAGTTCTTC,TRBD2,TRBV6-1,few,16,TRBJ2-1
CASSQEWGTEAFF,TGCGCCAGCAGCCAAGAATGGGGGACTGAAGCTTTCTTT,.,TRBV4-1,few,13,TRBJ1-1
CASSPTSGGASDTQYF,TGTGCCAGCAGCCCCACTAGCGGGGGGGCCTCAGATACGCAGTATTTT,TRBD2,TRBV6-4,few,16,TRBJ2-3
CASSPDLSTDTQYF,TGTGCCAGCTCACCAGACCTGAGCACAGATACGCAGTATTTT,.,TRBV18,many,14,TRBJ2-3
CASSLSGQIYEQYF,TGTGCCAGCAGTTTATCGGGACAGATCTACGAGCAGTACTTC,TRBD1,TRBV28,.,14,TRBJ2-7
CAISGISNTEAFF,TGTGCCATCAGTGGAATTTCCAACACTGAAGCTTTCTTT,.,TRBV10-3,.,13,TRBJ1-1
CAVRRNTEAFF,TGTGCCGTCCGTCGGAACACTGAAGCTTTCTTT,.,TRBV19,.,11,TRBJ1-1
CASSSLGLAGTNTGELFF,TGCGCCAGCAGCTCCCTGGGGCTAGCGGGGACGAACACCGGGGAGCTGTTTTTT,TRBD2,TRBV5-1,.,18,TRBJ2-2
CAIRRDGQSNEQFF,TGTGCCATCAGACGGGACGGACAGTCCAATGAGCAGTTCTTC,.,TRBV10-3,.,14,TRBJ2-1
CASSLYQGSHQPQHF,TGTGCCAGCAGCTTATACCAGGGTTCCCATCAGCCCCAGCATTTT,.,TRBV7-6,.,15,TRBJ1-5
CASSSGQGAISFQHF,TGTGCCAGCAGCTCGGGACAGGGGGCGATATCATTCCAGCATTTT,TRBD1,TRBV7-2,.,15,TRBJ1-5
CASNPGANVLTF,TGTGCCAGTAACCCTGGGGCCAACGTCCTGACTTTC,.,TRBV19,once,12,TRBJ2-6
CATIAGEGDEQYF,TGTGCCACTATAGCGGGAGAAGGGGACGAGCAGTACTTC,TRBD2,TRBV10-3,.,13,TRBJ2-7
CASGASHAEQYF,TGTGCCAGCGGAGCTTCACACGCGGAGCAGTACTTC,.,TRBV6-2/TRBV6-3,.,12,TRBJ2-7
CASSSTGQGPYNEQFF,TGTGCCAGCAGCTCGACGGGACAGGGTCCCTACAATGAGCAGTTCTTC,TRBD1,TRBV7-9,many,16,TRBJ2-1